These 28 T cell receptor beta chains originate from one sample sequenced in a study of T cell changes during pregnancy in multiple sclerosis. Only in-frame clones appear in the TCRdb table, and some are missing; sequencing was by immunoSEQ multiplex PCR. The sample lists 15,000 to 25,000 clones, 75% to 90% occurring once. Sample: CD8+ T cells from peripheral blood mononuclear cells, taken after pregnancy. All receptors derive from a female donor in good health, enrolled as a control in a pregnancy study.

The J gene is TRBJ1-2, the V gene TRBV6-5, with D unclear. The V gene's germline CDR1 is MNHEY and CDR2 SVGAGI. This CDR3 comprises 14 residues. V was trimmed by 5 bases and J by 5 bases, leaving 15 bases between them. DNA of the CDR3: TGTGCCAGCAGTCCCCGGGGAGGGAGTTATGGCTACACCTTC. This codes for CASSPRGGSYGYTF.

The chain links TRBV2 to TRBJ2-7, with 8 bases fitting TRBD1. J was trimmed by 5 bases and V by 1 base; bases with no gene match: 10. CDR3 length equals 16 residues. Per germline, CDR1 SNHLY and CDR2 FYNNEI. The CDR3 nucleotides read TGTGCCAGCAGTGAAGGGCAGGGGGCGTCTGGCAACGAGCAGTACTTC. Its protein product is CASSEGQGASGNEQYF. Variable domain in full (rest from reference TRBV2 and TRBJ2-7): EPEVTQTPSHQVTQMGQEVILRCVPISNHLYFYWYRQILGQKVEFLVSFYNNEISEKSEIFDDQFSVERPDGSNFTLKIRSTKLEDSAMYFCASSEGQGASGNEQYFGPGTRLTVT.

V is TRBV19 and J is TRBJ1-2, with D perhaps TRBD1 (5 bases). CDR3 length equals 13 residues. V was trimmed by 4 bases and J by 4 bases, leaving 10 bases between them. Germline V lookup: CDR1 LNHDA, CDR2 SQIVND (reference sequence). CDR3 in amino acids: CASSSQGGYGYTF. The CDR3 bases are TGTGCCAGTAGTAGTCAGGGCGGCTATGGCTACACCTTC.

V gene TRBV18 combines with J gene TRBJ2-7; 8 bases match TRBD1. CDR1 and CDR2 (germline): KGHSH, LQKENI. J lost 0 bases, V lost 0 bases, and 4 bases had no gene match. The CDR3 is 16 residues long. The CDR3 nucleotides read TGTGCCAGCTCACCACCGATCACAGGGGGCTCCTACGAGCAGTACTTC. This translates into CASSPPITGGSYEQYF.

This sequence joins TRBV27 and TRBJ2-3; D may be TRBD1 (5 bases). This CDR3 has 13 amino acids. V dropped 7 bases and J dropped 5 bases, with 13 bases sitting between them. Germline values: CDR1 MNHEY, CDR2 SMNVEV (reference sequence). Written as DNA, the CDR3 is TGTGCCAGCACCTTGGGGCTTGGAGATACGCAGTATTTT. Its protein product is CASTLGLGDTQYF.

This chain connects TRBV5-6 to TRBJ1-1, with TRBD1 matching over 8 bases. The CDR3 runs 15 residues. V lost 3 bases, J lost 0 bases, and 4 bases stayed unmatched. The germline CDR1 and CDR2 sequences are SGHDT and YYEEEE. The CDR3 DNA sequence: TGTGCCAGCAGCTGGGGGGGACAGGTGAACACTGAAGCTTTCTTT. This codes for CASSWGGQVNTEAFF.

The chain is built from TRBV7-9 and TRBJ2-5; TRBD2 might be the D (6 bases). The CDR3 has 15 residues. CDR1 SEHNR and CDR2 FQNEAQ come from the germline V gene (reference sequence). V lost 4 bases, J lost 2 bases, and 14 bases lay in between. The CDR3 is CASSSPGLTQETQYF. As DNA, the CDR3 is TGTGCCAGCAGCTCGCCGGGACTCACACAAGAGACCCAGTACTTC.

The chain has TRBV9 and TRBJ2-1; TRBD1 matches at 8 bases. The CDR3 runs 14 residues. Germline-derived CDR1 and CDR2 are SGDLS and YYNGEE. V lost 0 bases to trimming and J lost 13 bases; unmatched junction nucleotides: 9. The CDR3 nucleotides are TGTGCCAGCAGCGTAGGCGGCAGGGGGCTCTTCCAGTTCTTC. Its protein is CASSVGGRGLFQFF.

This chain links TRBV4-3 with TRBJ1-2; TRBD1 aligns across 11 bases. V was pared by 0 bases and J by 3 bases, with 3 bases of the junction left unmatched. This CDR3 contains 16 residues. CDR1 is LGHNA and CDR2 is YSLEER in the germline V gene. CDR3 sequence: CASSQDWTGGDYGYTF. CDR3 bases: TGCGCCAGCAGCCAAGATTGGACAGGGGGCGACTATGGCTACACCTTC.

The CDR3, as DNA: TGTGCCAGCAGCCCTTGGACAGAATATAATGAAAAACTGTTTTTT. Its protein is CASSPWTEYNEKLFF. This chain connects TRBV7-2 to TRBJ1-4; possibly TRBD1 for D (6 bases). The CDR3 loop spans 15 amino acids. V was shortened by 5 bases and J by 4 bases, with 14 bases between the two germline ends. Germline lookup yields CDR1 SGHTA and CDR2 FQGNSA. The complete variable domain, with remaining parts taken from reference TRBV7-2 and TRBJ1-4, reads GAGVSQSPSNKVTEKGKDVELRCDPISGHTALYWYRQSLGQGLEFLIYFQGNSAPDKSGLPSDRFSAERTGGSVSTLTIQRTQQEDSAVYLCASSPWTEYNEKLFFGSGTQLSVL.

The chain employs TRBV27 and TRBJ2-7; 8 bases align to TRBD2. The CDR3 loop spans 15 amino acids. Germline loops: CDR1 MNHEY, CDR2 SMNVEV (reference sequence). The V and J ends lost 6 bases and 6 bases, in that order; junction bases with no gene match: 13. The CDR3 region is CASSLAGGGLGEQYF. Written as DNA, the CDR3 is TGTGCCAGCAGCTTGGCCGGGGGGGGCCTTGGCGAGCAGTACTTC.

The chain joins TRBV7-2 to TRBJ1-1; unclear D gene. There are 13 residues in the CDR3. V was shortened by 2 bases and J by 4 bases, with 8 bases between the two germline ends. Germline CDR1 is SGHTA and CDR2 is FQGNSA. In nucleotides, the CDR3 is TGTGCCAGCAGCTTATCGCGGAGCACTGAAGCTTTCTTT. This sequence encodes CASSLSRSTEAFF.

The chain recombines TRBV7-9 with TRBJ2-1; D might be TRBD2 (6 bases). This CDR3 is built from 18 residues. V was clipped by 3 bases and J by 6 bases, with 24 bases between them. Germline CDR1 is SEHNR and CDR2 is FQNEAQ (reference sequence). The CDR3 loop reads CASSLGTGPEGGGNEQFF. CDR3 coding DNA: TGTGCCAGCAGCTTGGGTACGGGCCCCGAGGGAGGTGGCAATGAGCAGTTCTTC.

This chain joins TRBV19 and TRBJ1-1; no clear D gene. Between the trimmed V and J ends, which lost 5 bases and 4 bases, there was a span of 11 bases. Germline CDR1 and CDR2: LNHDA and SQIVND (reference sequence). This CDR3 is built from 13 residues. CDR3 region: CASSGPGSTEAFF. The CDR3 DNA sequence: TGTGCCAGTAGTGGCCCCGGGAGCACTGAAGCTTTCTTT.

V usage is TRBV25-1 and J usage is TRBJ1-2; possibly TRBD1 for D (5 bases). CDR1 is MGHDK and CDR2 is SYGVNS in the germline V gene. V gave up 0 bases and J gave up 2 bases, with 7 bases separating them. The CDR3 runs to 14 residues. The CDR3 protein is CASSEYHRNYGYTF. The CDR3 nucleotides read TGTGCCAGCAGTGAATATCACAGGAACTATGGCTACACCTTC.

This chain joins TRBV7-6 and TRBJ2-5; 10 nucleotides line up with TRBD2. Germline loops: CDR1 SGHVS, CDR2 FNYEAQ. CDR3 length equals 14 residues. V shed 5 bases and J 10 bases; nucleotides not matched to a gene: 10. This chain's CDR3 is CASSEREGPVGQYF. The CDR3 nucleotides are TGTGCCAGCAGCGAGCGGGAGGGACCGGTTGGCCAGTACTTC.

The J gene is TRBJ1-5, the V gene TRBV30; the D gene is possibly TRBD1 (6 bases). The CDR3 is 15 residues long. Trimming removed 0 bases at V and 3 bases at J, with 12 bases between. From germline, CDR1 is GTSNPN and CDR2 SVGIG (reference sequence). CDR3 in amino acids: CAWSVAGAYNQPQHF. The CDR3 nucleotides are TGTGCCTGGAGTGTAGCGGGGGCCTACAATCAGCCCCAGCATTTT. The whole variable domain, filled in from reference TRBV30 and TRBJ1-5, reads SQTIHQWPATLVQPVGSPLSLECTVEGTSNPNLYWYRQAAGRGLQLLFYSVGIGQISSEVPQNLSASRPQDRQFILSSKKLLLSDSGFYLCAWSVAGAYNQPQHFGDGTRLSIL.

The chain uses TRBV29-1 and TRBJ1-2, with a possible D match to TRBD1 (5 bases). Looked up from germline, CDR1 is SQVTM and CDR2 is ANQGSEA. The CDR3 has 12 residues. Trimming stripped 2 bases from V and 2 bases from J, with 6 bases between. The CDR3 spells CSVEQGNYGYTF. In DNA, the CDR3 is TGCAGCGTTGAACAGGGCAACTATGGCTACACCTTC.

The chain links TRBV6-4 to TRBJ2-5, with 7 bases lining up with TRBD1. Germline CDR1 and CDR2: MRHNA and SNTAGT. J was trimmed by 3 bases and V by 5 bases; bases with no gene match: 3. This CDR3 has 13 amino acids. The CDR3 nucleotides are TGTGCCAGCAGTTCCGGGACAGAAGAGACCCAGTACTTC. This codes for CASSSGTEETQYF.

The chain couples TRBV5-4 to TRBJ2-5; maybe TRBD1 (6 bases). Germline CDR1 is SGHNT and CDR2 is YYREEE (reference sequence). CDR3 length equals 14 residues. Trimming stripped 8 bases from V and 1 base from J, with 15 bases between. This CDR3 is CASKDSTRQETQYF. As DNA, the CDR3 is TGTGCCAGTAAGGACAGTACCCGCCAAGAGACCCAGTACTTC.

The chain combines TRBV6-1 with TRBJ1-4, with D uncertain. The V gene's germline CDR1 is MNHNS and CDR2 SASEGT. Trimming took 1 base from V and 0 from J, leaving 9 bases between them. The CDR3 length is 16 residues. In DNA form, the CDR3 reads TGTGCCAGCAGTGAAGGCAGTTATGCAACTAATGAAAAACTGTTTTTT. Residues: CASSEGSYATNEKLFF.

The chain uses TRBV7-8 and TRBJ1-5; D unclear. V gave up 0 bases and J gave up 5 bases, with 5 bases separating them. From germline, CDR1 is SGHVS and CDR2 FQNEAQ. This CDR3 region has 13 residues. The chain's CDR3 is CASSLADYQPQHF. Here the CDR3 DNA reads TGTGCCAGCAGCTTAGCTGACTATCAGCCCCAGCATTTT.

The genes are TRBV9 and TRBJ2-7; 7 bases are a match to TRBD1. The germline V gene encodes CDR1 SGDLS and CDR2 YYNGEE. The CDR3 has 16 amino acids. V lost 4 bases and J lost 2; bases outside the gene matches: 12. The CDR3 sequence: CASSPSKKGAPYEQYF. CDR3 nucleotides: TGTGCCAGCAGCCCTTCGAAGAAGGGGGCCCCCTACGAGCAGTACTTC.

The chain combines TRBV7-9 with TRBJ1-1, with 12 bases aligning to TRBD1. This CDR3 has 14 residues. The V and J ends lost 5 bases and 10 bases, in that order; junction bases with no gene match: 8. The germline CDR1 and CDR2 sequences are SEHNR and FQNEAQ (reference sequence). The CDR3 region is CASSPGTGGAGAFF. In nucleotides, the CDR3 is TGTGCCAGCAGCCCGGGGACAGGGGGCGCGGGAGCTTTCTTT.

V is TRBV9 and J is TRBJ2-1, with D tentatively TRBD2 (6 bases). Trimming took off 7 bases at V and 9 bases at J, with 11 bases between the two ends. CDR3 size: 11 residues. Germline assignment: CDR1 SGDLS and CDR2 YYNGEE. CDR3 sequence (DNA): TGTGCCAGCGGAGGCGGGACTGAGCAGTTCTTC. It encodes CASGGGTEQFF. The variable domain in full, completed from reference TRBV9 and TRBJ2-1, reads DSGVTQTPKHLITATGQRVTLRCSPRSGDLSVYWYQQSLDQGLQFLIQYYNGEERAKGNILERFSAQQFPDLHSELNLSSLELGDSALYFCASGGGTEQFFGPGTRLTVL.

This clone has more than one count but fewer than ten. CDR3 nucleotide sequence: TGTGCCAGCAGTTACGCGGGGGGAGCCTACGAGCAGTACTTC. It translates to CASSYAGGAYEQYF. This sequence joins TRBV6-5 and TRBJ2-7, with 8 bases matching TRBD2. V trimming: 2 bases; J trimming: 2 bases; junction bases outside the gene matches: 2. The CDR3 runs to 14 residues. Germline CDR1 MNHEY, CDR2 SVGAGI.

This chain links TRBV19 with TRBJ1-4; D remains unclear. V dropped 6 bases and J dropped 8 bases, with 13 bases sitting between them. The germline V gene encodes CDR1 LNHDA and CDR2 SQIVND (reference sequence). The CDR3 extends over 13 amino acids. In nucleotides, the CDR3 is TGTGCCAGTAGGGAGGGCCAGAGAGAAAAACTGTTTTTT. Translating gives CASREGQREKLFF.

The rearrangement joins TRBV7-9 to TRBJ2-5; D is ambiguous. Trimming pared 6 bases from V and 1 base from J, leaving 9 bases between. From germline, CDR1 is SEHNR and CDR2 FQNEAQ (reference sequence). The CDR3 totals 13 residues. The CDR3 reads CASSPLPQETQYF. The CDR3 DNA follows: TGTGCCAGCAGTCCGCTACCCCAAGAGACCCAGTACTTC.